This is a list of T cell receptor beta chains from one sample in a study of cytomegalovirus exposure and HLA in healthy donors. Profiling relied on immunoSEQ multiplex PCR, and the TCRdb table lists in-frame clones only, not all of them. The profile covers approximately 87,000 clones, with 81% appearing a single time and around 4.2% taken by the ten largest. The sequenced sample was PBMCs. These receptor sequences come from an older woman in good health and CMV-seropositive. The CDR3 runs from the conserved cysteine through the conserved F or W. A D gene is named only where the DNA matches it firmly. Where a row states a size, it is once, few, many or the class of an expanded clone; other rows omit it.

v_gene	abundance	j_gene	d_gene	CDR3nt	CDR3aa
TRBV28	-	TRBJ2-7	-	TGTGCCAGCAGTCACTGGGGCGAGCAGTACTTC	CASSHWGEQYF
TRBV7-3	-	TRBJ2-7	TRBD2	TGTGCCAGCAGCTCGGCTAGCGGGAGACACGAGCAGTACTTC	CASSSASGRHEQYF
TRBV28	-	TRBJ2-6	TRBD1	TGTGCCAGCAGTCCGACACAGGGGGCGACTACTGGGGCCAACGTCCTGACTTTC	CASSPTQGATTGANVLTF
TRBV28	-	TRBJ2-3	-	TGTGCCAGCAGTTTAAGGGGCGGGACCCACACAGATACGCAGTATTTT	CASSLRGGTHTDTQYF
TRBV11-2	-	TRBJ2-1	TRBD2	TGTGCCAGCAGCCCCCTAGCGGGCATCAATGAGCAGTTCTTC	CASSPLAGINEQFF
TRBV28	-	TRBJ1-5	-	TGTGCCAGCAGGGGGTCGGGGGTTGGGAATCAGCCCCAGCATTTT	CASRGSGVGNQPQHF
TRBV18	-	TRBJ1-2	-	TGTGCCAGCTCACCAGGCCCAACAGGCAACTATGGCTACACCTTC	CASSPGPTGNYGYTF
TRBV7-8	few	TRBJ2-5	TRBD1	TGTGCCAGCGGTGGTCCGACAGGGGGCGCCGAGACCCAGTACTTC	CASGGPTGGAETQYF
TRBV2	-	TRBJ1-1	-	TGTGCCAGCACTAAGCGGGGCAGCAAGAACACTGAAGCTTTCTTT	CASTKRGSKNTEAFF
TRBV30	once	TRBJ2-7	-	TGTGCCTTACAAGCAGGGCGTAAAGAGCAGTACTTC	CALQAGRKEQYF
TRBV28	-	TRBJ1-1	-	TGTGCCAGCAGCGCGGGGGGAGCCTTGAACACTGAAGCTTTCTTT	CASSAGGALNTEAFF
TRBV12-5	-	TRBJ1-5	-	TGTGCTAGTGGTTTGGACGGGGGACGGAGCAATCAGCCCCAGCATTTT	CASGLDGGRSNQPQHF
TRBV13	medium-sized	TRBJ2-7	-	TGTGCCAGCAGCCGGAGGGACAGCTACTCCTACGAGCAGTACTTC	CASSRRDSYSYEQYF
TRBV18	-	TRBJ1-5	-	TGTGCCAGCTCGGTTGACAGTCGGAATCAGCCCCAGCATTTT	CASSVDSRNQPQHF
TRBV18	-	TRBJ1-1	-	TGTGCCAGCACACCTACTCCTGGCACTGAAGCTTTCTTT	CASTPTPGTEAFF
TRBV6-1	-	TRBJ2-5	TRBD1	TGTGCCAGCAGTGGGACAGGGGGCGAAGGTAAAGAGACCCAGTACTTC	CASSGTGGEGKETQYF
TRBV2	-	TRBJ1-3	-	TGTGCCAGCAGTGGGGGACAAGTCTCTGGAAACACCATATATTTT	CASSGGQVSGNTIYF
TRBV5-1	-	TRBJ1-2	-	TGCGCCAGCAGCGAACAGGGCCCCTATGGCTACACCTTC	CASSEQGPYGYTF
TRBV25-1	-	TRBJ2-7	TRBD2	TGTGCCAGCAGTGGCGGACTAGCGGGTGGCGAGCAGTACTTC	CASSGGLAGGEQYF
TRBV2	-	TRBJ2-2	TRBD2	TGTGCCAGCAGTGACAGGGACTACGGGGAGCTGTTTTTT	CASSDRDYGELFF
TRBV19	few	TRBJ2-1	TRBD2	TGTGCCAGTAGTACTCTAGCGGGAGGACGCAATGAGCAGTTCTTC	CASSTLAGGRNEQFF
TRBV7-9	-	TRBJ2-3	TRBD1	TGTTCCAGCAGCCCGGGACAGGGTAAGACAGATACGCAGTATTTT	CSSSPGQGKTDTQYF